Here is one T cell receptor (beta chain) with its context. Ages ranged from about 18 to 89 years, with residence in about 24 US areas. The V gene end was trimmed by 0 bases and the J gene end by 4 bases; junction bases not matched to a gene: 13. Germline values: CDR1 SEHNR, CDR2 FQNEAQ (reference sequence). The CDR3 has 18 residues. This entry comes from a study of blood T cell repertoires in COVID-19. Study information: Material from acute and convalescent COVID-19 was sourced from the United States, Italy and Spain. PBMCs, B-cell-depleted T cells, or T cells were the source of the cDNA or gDNA that made up the material.

Here immunoSEQ multiplex PCR was the method, and the copy in TCRdb shows in-frame clones only, minus some. The table lists approximately 230,000 clones, 75% to 95% of them singletons. The rearrangement links TRBV7-9 to TRBJ2-7; 9 bases match TRBD2. This clonotype was sampled from a woman under 30 who had recovered from COVID-19. The sequenced sample consisted of PBMCs or T cells enriched from blood (not recorded which). CDR3 bases: TGTGCCAGCAGCTTAGCGAGGGGAAGGACTAGCGATAGGTACGAGCAGTACTTC. It specifies CASSLARGRTSDRYEQYF. The whole variable domain, remainder taken from reference TRBV7-9 and TRBJ2-7, is DTGVSQNPRHKITKRGQNVTFRCDPISEHNRLYWYRQTLGQGPEFLTYFQNEAQLEKSRLLSDRFSAERPKGSFSTLEIQRTEQGDSAMYLCASSLARGRTSDRYEQYFGPGTRLTVT.